The clone carrying this T cell receptor beta chain was seen repeatedly, ten times or more. Its antigen remains unknown. TCRdb processed the 5' RACE reads anew with MiXCR; each CDR3 protein has one entry. The sample contains approximately 39,000 distinct CDR3 sequences, under 8.5% of which appear only once. Time point denoted: sample taken at primary tumor resection. Untreated early-stage non-small cell lung cancer patients, fewer than 85 in total, were the donors. Sequencing of whole RNA from tumor, nontumor lung or frozen PBMC involved no sorting. This CDR3 region has 14 residues. Germline V gives CDR1 SGHTA, CDR2 FQGNSA. The V end lost 4 bases, the J end lost 1 base, and 10 bases lay between the germline ends. The data belong to a study of spatial heterogeneity in lung cancer. Study-wide background: Raw sequencing reads included, on average, more than nine appearances of each unique TCR and UMI combination.

The study's findings and limits: Compared with follow-up, resection was when ubiquitous expanded tumor TCRs appeared in blood more.

The starting material was PBMCs, obtained at surgery. This clonotype was sampled from a female donor with early-stage non-small cell lung cancer. The chain recombines TRBV7-2 with TRBJ1-1; D is uncertain. CDR3 sequence: CASSSKWGNTEAFF. The DNA for the CDR3 is TGTGCCAGCAGCTCCAAATGGGGGAACACTGAAGCTTTCTTT.